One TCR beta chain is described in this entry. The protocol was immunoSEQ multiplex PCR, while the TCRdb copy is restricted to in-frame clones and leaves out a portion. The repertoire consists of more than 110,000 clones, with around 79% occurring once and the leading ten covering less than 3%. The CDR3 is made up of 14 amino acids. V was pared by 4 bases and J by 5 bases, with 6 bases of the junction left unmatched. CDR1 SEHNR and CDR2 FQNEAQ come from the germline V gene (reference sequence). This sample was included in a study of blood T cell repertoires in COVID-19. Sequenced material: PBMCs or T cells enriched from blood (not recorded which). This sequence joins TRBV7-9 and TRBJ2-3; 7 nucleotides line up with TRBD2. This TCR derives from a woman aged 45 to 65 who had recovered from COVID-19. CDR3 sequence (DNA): TGTGCCAGCAGCTCCCTCCGCGGGAGAGATACGCAGTATTTT. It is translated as CASSSLRGRDTQYF.